This T cell receptor (beta chain) was sequenced for a study of post-analysis software for immune sequencing data. Study in general: The study covered relapsing-remitting, secondary progressive and progressive-relapsing courses of multiple sclerosis. Study results and limitations: Multiple sclerosis was associated with a significant reduction in normalized Chao1 diversity relative to controls. Four or five TRBV segments were significantly more frequent in patients than in controls. TRBV5-6, TRBV5-1 and TRBV20-1 were among these segments.

The CDR3 extends over 14 amino acids. V was shortened by 6 bases and J by 0 bases, with 12 bases between the two germline ends. CDR1 and CDR2 (germline): DFQATT, SNEGSKA (reference sequence). Comment on this clonotype: What it binds is not known.

The TCR beta cDNA libraries carried unique molecular identifiers. MiXCR, run by TCRdb on the PCR reads, gives a single entry per CDR3 protein. The sample contains 750,000 to 950,000 distinct CDR3 sequences, roughly 50% of which appear only once. The sample taken for sequencing was blood. This receptor was taken from a girl aged 5-17 years with multiple sclerosis. The V call is TRBV20-1, the J call TRBJ2-1, with a possible D match to TRBD1 (5 bases). The CDR3 sequence: CSASQGLSYNEQFF. DNA of the CDR3: TGCAGTGCCAGTCAGGGCCTCTCCTACAATGAGCAGTTCTTC.